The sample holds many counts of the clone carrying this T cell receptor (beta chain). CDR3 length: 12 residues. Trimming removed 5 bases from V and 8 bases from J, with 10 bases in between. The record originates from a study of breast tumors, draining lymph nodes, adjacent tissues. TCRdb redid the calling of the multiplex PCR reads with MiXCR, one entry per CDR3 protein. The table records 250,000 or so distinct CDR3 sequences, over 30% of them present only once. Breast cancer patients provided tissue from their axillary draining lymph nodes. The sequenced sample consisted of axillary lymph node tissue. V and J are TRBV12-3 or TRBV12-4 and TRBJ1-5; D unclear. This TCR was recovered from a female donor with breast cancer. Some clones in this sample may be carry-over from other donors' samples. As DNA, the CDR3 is TGTGCCAGCAGTACTAGGGAGAAGCCCCAGCATTTT. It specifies CASSTREKPQHF.